A selection of T cell receptor beta chains follows, all from one sample in a study of OX40 agonist ivuxolimab in advanced cancers. Sequencing used immunoSEQ multiplex PCR; TCRdb keeps in-frame clones, though not all of them. This table has about 45,000 clones, approximately 85% appearing once. Source: CD4+ or CD8+ T cells sorted from blood, taken in a trial of the OX40 agonist ivuxolimab. Every receptor here comes from an adult with an advanced solid tumor such as melanoma, head and neck, liver or kidney cancer. Each CDR3 is given with its conserved first and last residue. D genes are given only for firm matches. Not all rows give a size; the values are once, few, many and, for expanded clones, a class.

v_call,d_call,clone_size,j_call,cdr3_aa,cdr3_nt
TRBV7-9,.,.,TRBJ1-1,CASSSYDVRPKAFF,TGTGCCAGCAGCTCCTACGACGTTAGACCGAAAGCTTTCTTT
TRBV19,TRBD1,.,TRBJ2-3,CASSIDRGGFTDTQYF,TGTGCCAGTAGTATAGATCGAGGGGGCTTCACAGATACGCAGTATTTT
TRBV7-8,.,.,TRBJ2-1,CASSSRRGPSHNEQFF,TGTGCCAGCAGCTCAAGGAGGGGGCCCTCCCACAATGAGCAGTTCTTC
TRBV6-6,.,.,TRBJ1-3,CASSRGGSSGNTIYF,TGTGCCAGTTCTAGGGGGGGTAGCTCTGGAAACACCATATATTTT
TRBV6-1,.,.,TRBJ1-3,CASSGLTGAAVRAIYF,TGTGCCAGCAGTGGATTGACAGGCGCCGCCGTGAGGGCCATATATTTT
TRBV5-4,.,.,TRBJ1-1,CASSLRASLNTEAFF,TGTGCCAGCAGCTTGAGGGCGTCACTGAACACTGAAGCTTTCTTT
TRBV5-1,TRBD2,.,TRBJ2-2,CASSPRAGPNTGELFF,TGCGCCAGCAGCCCCCGAGCGGGACCGAACACCGGGGAGCTGTTTTTT
TRBV7-8,.,.,TRBJ2-7,CASSYSPGTPSYEQYF,TGTGCCAGCAGTTACTCCCCCGGGACCCCTTCCTACGAGCAGTACTTC
TRBV10-3,.,.,TRBJ2-7,CAIKEGAYEQYF,TGTGCCATCAAGGAGGGGGCCTACGAGCAGTACTTC
TRBV4-1,.,.,TRBJ2-5,CASSTRVQETQYF,TGCGCCAGCAGCACAAGGGTACAAGAGACCCAGTACTTC
TRBV10-1,.,.,TRBJ2-3,CASSVGDTQYF,TGCGCCAGCAGTGTTGGGGATACGCAGTATTTT
TRBV28,.,.,TRBJ1-6,CASSFVGAPLHF,TGTGCCAGCAGTTTCGTCGGTGCACCCCTCCACTTT
TRBV18,.,.,TRBJ1-1,CASSPLKGDTEAFF,TGTGCCAGCTCACCCCTTAAGGGGGACACTGAAGCTTTCTTT
TRBV5-4,TRBD2,.,TRBJ2-7,CASSPGGLATYEQYF,TGTGCCAGCAGCCCCGGGGGACTAGCTACGTACGAGCAGTACTTC
TRBV30,.,.,TRBJ2-3,CAWSGLAFGTDTQYF,TGTGCCTGGAGTGGTCTAGCGTTCGGCACAGATACGCAGTATTTT
TRBV2,.,.,TRBJ1-5,CASSEFLYSNQPQHF,TGTGCCAGCAGTGAGTTTCTCTATAGCAATCAGCCCCAGCATTTT
TRBV19,TRBD2,.,TRBJ2-5,CATTILGGAQLAGRSPRETQYF,TGTGCCACCACGATTTTGGGGGGGGCGCAACTAGCGGGTAGGTCCCCCCGGGAGACCCAGTACTTC
TRBV9,.,.,TRBJ1-2,CASSVESGLPYGYTF,TGTGCCAGCAGCGTAGAATCCGGCCTTCCCTATGGCTACACCTTC
TRBV27,.,.,TRBJ2-1,CASWPTGNPMGKQFF,TGTGCCAGCTGGCCCACAGGCAACCCAATGGGTAAGCAGTTCTTC
TRBV5-1,TRBD2,.,TRBJ2-3,CASSSGGAKDTQYF,TGCGCCAGCAGCAGCGGGGGGGCGAAAGATACGCAGTATTTT
TRBV7-9,.,.,TRBJ1-3,CASSASSGNTIYF,TGTGCCAGCAGCGCGAGCTCTGGAAACACCATATATTTT
TRBV20-1,.,.,TRBJ2-1,CRPSTYNEQFF,TGCAGGCCTTCTACGTACAATGAGCAGTTCTTC
TRBV5-1,.,.,TRBJ1-2,CASSLETNYGYTF,TGCGCCAGCAGCTTGGAAACGAACTATGGCTACACCTTC
TRBV2,.,.,TRBJ2-2,CASKVQGNTGELFF,TGTGCCAGCAAAGTGCAGGGGAACACCGGGGAGCTGTTTTTT
TRBV11-3,.,.,TRBJ2-1,CASSAGDLYNEQFF,TGTGCCAGCAGCGCCGGGGACCTTTACAATGAGCAGTTCTTC
TRBV19,TRBD1,.,TRBJ2-1,CASRTGANYNEQFF,TGTGCCAGTAGGACAGGGGCCAACTACAATGAGCAGTTCTTC
TRBV5-4,.,.,TRBJ1-2,CASSSSGGSYGYTF,TGTGCCAGCAGCAGCTCCGGGGGCAGCTATGGCTACACCTTC
TRBV11-2,.,.,TRBJ1-1,CASRRMYTEAFF,TGTGCCAGCCGGCGCATGTACACTGAAGCTTTCTTT
TRBV28,.,.,TRBJ2-3,CASSLVRHTQYF,TGTGCCAGCAGTTTAGTCCGGCATACGCAGTATTTT
TRBV7-7,.,.,TRBJ2-7,CASSLSGQGGDEQYF,TGTGCTAGCAGCTTATCCGGACAGGGAGGGGACGAGCAGTACTTC
TRBV5-1,.,.,TRBJ1-3,CASSADRTSGNTIYF,TGCGCCAGCAGTGCAGACAGGACCTCTGGAAACACCATATATTTT
TRBV9,.,.,TRBJ1-5,CASSVGGKSNQPQHF,TGTGCCAGCAGCGTAGGGGGGAAAAGCAATCAGCCCCAGCATTTT
TRBV19,TRBD2,.,TRBJ2-7,CASSVGTIYEQYF,TGTGCCAGTAGTGTTGGGACTATCTACGAGCAGTACTTC
TRBV7-9,.,.,TRBJ2-3,CASSLDGTDTQYF,TGTGCCAGCAGCTTGGACGGCACAGATACGCAGTATTTT
TRBV6-5,.,.,TRBJ1-1,CASRPGGEYTEAFF,TGTGCCAGCAGACCGGGGGGGGAGTACACTGAAGCTTTCTTT
TRBV11-2,.,.,TRBJ2-1,CASSLGAGTYNEQFF,TGTGCCAGCAGCTTAGGAGCGGGCACCTACAATGAGCAGTTCTTC
TRBV19,.,.,TRBJ1-5,CASTAGRGIGNQPQHF,TGTGCCAGTACCGCTGGGCGGGGGATAGGCAATCAGCCCCAGCATTTT
TRBV10-2,.,few,TRBJ1-1,CASRTNTEAFF,TGCGCCAGCAGGACGAACACTGAAGCTTTCTTT
TRBV6-4,.,.,TRBJ1-5,CASEAGLYQPQHF,TGTGCCAGCGAAGCGGGTCTTTATCAGCCCCAGCATTTT
TRBV28,TRBD1,.,TRBJ1-4,CASRGQGREKLFF,TGTGCCAGCAGGGGACAGGGAAGGGAAAAACTGTTTTTT
TRBV30,.,.,TRBJ2-7,CAWNRWGTPSYEQYF,TGTGCCTGGAACAGATGGGGGACTCCCTCCTACGAGCAGTACTTC
TRBV28,.,.,TRBJ1-2,CASSQHHGYTF,TGTGCCAGCAGTCAACACCATGGCTACACCTTC
TRBV5-1,.,.,TRBJ1-2,CASSLTGIPGYGYTF,TGCGCCAGCAGCTTGACAGGGATCCCGGGCTATGGCTACACCTTC
TRBV18,TRBD1,.,TRBJ1-1,CASSPTGGHTEAFF,TGTGCCAGCTCACCCACAGGGGGCCACACTGAAGCTTTCTTT
TRBV28,.,.,TRBJ1-3,CATRTDGNTIYF,TGTGCCACCAGGACGGACGGAAACACCATATATTTT